The T cell receptor beta chain described here comes from a study of immune characterization of retroperitoneal liposarcoma. V lost 2 bases, J lost 7 bases, and 0 bases lay in between. The CDR3 extends over 11 amino acids. A single record per CDR3 protein comes from TCRdb applying MiXCR to the PCR reads. The sample carries about 10,000 distinct CDR3 sequences, around 35% recorded once. The chain couples TRBV12-3 or TRBV12-4 to TRBJ1-6, with D uncertain. The sequence was obtained from a male donor with retroperitoneal liposarcoma. Sequencing was performed on tumor tissue. CDR3: CASSLNSPLHF. CDR3 DNA: TGTGCCAGCAGTTTAAATTCACCCCTCCACTTT.